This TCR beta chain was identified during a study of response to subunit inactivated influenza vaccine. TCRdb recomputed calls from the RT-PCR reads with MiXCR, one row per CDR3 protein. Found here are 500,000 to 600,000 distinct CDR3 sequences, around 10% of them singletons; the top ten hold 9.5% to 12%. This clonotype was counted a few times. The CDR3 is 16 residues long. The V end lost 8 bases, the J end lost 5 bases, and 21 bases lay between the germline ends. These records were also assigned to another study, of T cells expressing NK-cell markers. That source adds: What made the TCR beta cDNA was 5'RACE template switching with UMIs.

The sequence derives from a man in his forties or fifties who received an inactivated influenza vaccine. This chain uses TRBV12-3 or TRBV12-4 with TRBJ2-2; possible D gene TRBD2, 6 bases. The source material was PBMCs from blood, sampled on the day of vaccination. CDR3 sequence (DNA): TGTGCCAGCCGGGACTTAATTTTTGCGCTTACCGGGGAGCTGTTTTTT. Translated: CASRDLIFALTGELFF.